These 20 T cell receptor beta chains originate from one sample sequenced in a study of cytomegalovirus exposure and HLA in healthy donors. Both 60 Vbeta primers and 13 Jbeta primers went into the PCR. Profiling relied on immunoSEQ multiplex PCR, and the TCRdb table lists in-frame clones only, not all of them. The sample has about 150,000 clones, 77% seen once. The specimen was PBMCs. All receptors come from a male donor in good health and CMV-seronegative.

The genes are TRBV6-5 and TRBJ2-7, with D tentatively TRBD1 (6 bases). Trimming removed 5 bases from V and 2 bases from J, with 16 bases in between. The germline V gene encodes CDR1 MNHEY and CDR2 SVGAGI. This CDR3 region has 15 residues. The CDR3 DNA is TGTGCCAGCAGTCCCGACAGGAAGGGCCCCTACGAGCAGTACTTC. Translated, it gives CASSPDRKGPYEQYF.

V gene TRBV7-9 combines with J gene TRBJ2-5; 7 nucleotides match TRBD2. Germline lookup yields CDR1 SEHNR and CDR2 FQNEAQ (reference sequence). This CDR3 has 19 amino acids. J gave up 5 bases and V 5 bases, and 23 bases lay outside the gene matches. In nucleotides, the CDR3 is TGTGCCAGCAGCCAGATTCGGGGGGTCGGGGTAAGGCCAGGGGAGACCCAGTACTTC. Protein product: CASSQIRGVGVRPGETQYF.

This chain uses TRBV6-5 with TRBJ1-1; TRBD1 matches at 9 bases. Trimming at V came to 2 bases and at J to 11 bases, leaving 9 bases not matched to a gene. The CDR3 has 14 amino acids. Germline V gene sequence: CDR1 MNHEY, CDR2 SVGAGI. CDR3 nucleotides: TGTGCCAGCAGTTACCAAGGTAACAGGGGGCTGGCTTTCTTT. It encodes CASSYQGNRGLAFF.

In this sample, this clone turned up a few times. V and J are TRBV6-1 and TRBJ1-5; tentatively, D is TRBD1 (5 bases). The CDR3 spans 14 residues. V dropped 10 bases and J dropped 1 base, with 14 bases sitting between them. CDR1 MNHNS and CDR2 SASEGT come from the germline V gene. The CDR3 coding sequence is TGTGCCATTCAGGGAATTGGGAGCAATCAGCCCCAGCATTTT. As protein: CAIQGIGSNQPQHF.

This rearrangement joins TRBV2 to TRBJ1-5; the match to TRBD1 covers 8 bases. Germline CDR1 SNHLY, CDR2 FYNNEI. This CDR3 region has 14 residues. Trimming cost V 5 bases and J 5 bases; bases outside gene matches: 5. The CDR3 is CASSLQGADQPQHF. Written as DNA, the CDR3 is TGTGCCAGCAGTCTGCAGGGGGCTGATCAGCCCCAGCATTTT. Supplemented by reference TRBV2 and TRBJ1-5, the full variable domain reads EPEVTQTPSHQVTQMGQEVILRCVPISNHLYFYWYRQILGQKVEFLVSFYNNEISEKSEIFDDQFSVERPDGSNFTLKIRSTKLEDSAMYFCASSLQGADQPQHFGDGTRLSIL.

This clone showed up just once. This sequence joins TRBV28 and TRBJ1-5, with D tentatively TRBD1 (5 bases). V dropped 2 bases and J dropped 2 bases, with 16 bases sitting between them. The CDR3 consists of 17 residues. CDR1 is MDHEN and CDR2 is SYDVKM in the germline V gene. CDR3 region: CASSLGGGSSGNQPQHF. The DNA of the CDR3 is TGTGCCAGCAGTTTAGGCGGGGGGTCTTCAGGCAATCAGCCCCAGCATTTT.

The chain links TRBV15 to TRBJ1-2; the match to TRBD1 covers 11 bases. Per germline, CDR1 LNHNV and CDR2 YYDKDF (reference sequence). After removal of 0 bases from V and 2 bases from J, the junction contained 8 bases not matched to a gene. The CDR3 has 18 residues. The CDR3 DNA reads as TGTGCCACCAGCAGAGACTTAACCGGGACAGGGGGGAACTATGGCTACACCTTC. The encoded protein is CATSRDLTGTGGNYGYTF.

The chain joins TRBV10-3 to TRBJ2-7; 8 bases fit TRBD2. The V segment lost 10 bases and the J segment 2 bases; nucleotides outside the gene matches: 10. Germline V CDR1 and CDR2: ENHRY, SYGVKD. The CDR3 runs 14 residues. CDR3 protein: CATRGSGRTYEQYF. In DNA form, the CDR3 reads TGTGCCACCCGGGGAAGCGGGAGAACCTACGAGCAGTACTTC.

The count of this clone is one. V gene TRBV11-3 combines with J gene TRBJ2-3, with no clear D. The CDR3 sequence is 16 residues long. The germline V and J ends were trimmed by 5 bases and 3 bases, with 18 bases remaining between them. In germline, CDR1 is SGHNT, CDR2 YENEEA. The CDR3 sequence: CASSLGSPKRTDTQYF. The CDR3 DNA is TGTGCCAGCAGCCTCGGGTCCCCTAAACGGACAGATACGCAGTATTTT.

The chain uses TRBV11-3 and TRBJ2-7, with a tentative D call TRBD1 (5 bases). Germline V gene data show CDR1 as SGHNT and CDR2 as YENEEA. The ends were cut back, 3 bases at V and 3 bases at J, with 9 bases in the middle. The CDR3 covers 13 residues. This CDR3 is CASSFGAVYEQYF. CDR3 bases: TGTGCCAGCAGCTTTGGGGCAGTCTACGAGCAGTACTTC.

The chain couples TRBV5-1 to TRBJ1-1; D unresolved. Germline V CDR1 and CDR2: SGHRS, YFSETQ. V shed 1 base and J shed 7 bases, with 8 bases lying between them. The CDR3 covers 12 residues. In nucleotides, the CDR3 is TGCGCCAGCAGCTTGAATAGCTTTGAAGCTTTCTTT. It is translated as CASSLNSFEAFF.

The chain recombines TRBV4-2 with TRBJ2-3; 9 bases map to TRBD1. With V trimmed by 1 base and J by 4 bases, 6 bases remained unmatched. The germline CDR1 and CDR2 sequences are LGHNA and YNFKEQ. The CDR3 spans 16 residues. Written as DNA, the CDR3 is TGTGCCAGCAGCCAAGGAAGGACAGGGGAGCCAGATACGCAGTATTTT. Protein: CASSQGRTGEPDTQYF.

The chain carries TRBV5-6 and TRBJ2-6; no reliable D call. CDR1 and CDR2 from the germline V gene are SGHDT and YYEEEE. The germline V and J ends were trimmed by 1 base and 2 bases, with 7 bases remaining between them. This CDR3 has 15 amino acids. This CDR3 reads CASSLRLTGANVLTF. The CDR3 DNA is TGTGCCAGCAGCTTGCGGTTGACTGGGGCCAACGTCCTGACTTTC. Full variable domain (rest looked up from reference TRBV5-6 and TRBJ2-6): DAGVTQSPTHLIKTRGQQVTLRCSPKSGHDTVSWYQQALGQGPQFIFQYYEEEERQRGNFPDRFSGHQFPNYSSELNVNALLLGDSALYLCASSLRLTGANVLTFGAGSRLTVL.

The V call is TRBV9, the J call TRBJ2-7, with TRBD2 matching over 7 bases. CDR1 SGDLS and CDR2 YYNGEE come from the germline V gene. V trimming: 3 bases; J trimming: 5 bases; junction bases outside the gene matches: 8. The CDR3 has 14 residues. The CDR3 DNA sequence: TGTGCCAGCAGCGCAGGAAGGGAGGGCAACGAGCAGTACTTC. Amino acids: CASSAGREGNEQYF.

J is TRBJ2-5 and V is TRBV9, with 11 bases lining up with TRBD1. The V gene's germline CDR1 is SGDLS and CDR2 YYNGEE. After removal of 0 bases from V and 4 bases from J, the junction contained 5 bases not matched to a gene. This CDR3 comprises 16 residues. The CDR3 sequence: CASSVGPGTGGETQYF. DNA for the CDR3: TGTGCCAGCAGCGTAGGTCCCGGGACAGGGGGAGAGACCCAGTACTTC.

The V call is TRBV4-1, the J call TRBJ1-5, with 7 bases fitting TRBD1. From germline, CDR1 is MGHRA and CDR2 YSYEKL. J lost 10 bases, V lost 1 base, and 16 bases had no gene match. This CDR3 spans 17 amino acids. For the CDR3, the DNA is TGCGCCAGCAGCCAAGTTCGGGACAGCCCCGCGCAGGGTCCCCAGCATTTT. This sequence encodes CASSQVRDSPAQGPQHF.

CDR3 nucleotides: TGTGCCAGCAGCCTTAGAACCGATGGCTACACCTTC. Protein product: CASSLRTDGYTF. The chain is built from TRBV7-8 and TRBJ1-2; D gene ambiguous. The CDR3 sequence is 12 residues long. Germline CDR1 reads SGHVS; CDR2 reads FQNEAQ. Trimming cost V 5 bases and J 6 bases, with 10 bases left between them.

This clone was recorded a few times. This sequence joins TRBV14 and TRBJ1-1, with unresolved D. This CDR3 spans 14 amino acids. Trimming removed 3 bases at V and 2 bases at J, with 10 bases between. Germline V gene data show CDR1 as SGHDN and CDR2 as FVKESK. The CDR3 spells CASSHPGLNTEAFF. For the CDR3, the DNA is TGTGCCAGCAGCCACCCCGGACTTAACACTGAAGCTTTCTTT.

This CDR3 is CASSSPMDRDADTQYF. DNA for the CDR3: TGCGCCAGCAGCAGCCCAATGGACAGGGATGCAGATACGCAGTATTTT. This sequence joins TRBV5-1 and TRBJ2-3; 8 bases map to TRBD1. The length of the CDR3 is 16 residues. Germline assignment: CDR1 SGHRS and CDR2 YFSETQ. V was pared by 4 bases and J by 4 bases, with 11 bases of the junction left unmatched. The full variable domain, with the rest looked up from reference TRBV5-1 and TRBJ2-3, is KAGVTQTPRYLIKTRGQQVTLSCSPISGHRSVSWYQQTPGQGLQFLFEYFSETQRNKGNFPGRFSGRQFSNSRSEMNVSTLELGDSALYLCASSSPMDRDADTQYFGPGTRLTVL.

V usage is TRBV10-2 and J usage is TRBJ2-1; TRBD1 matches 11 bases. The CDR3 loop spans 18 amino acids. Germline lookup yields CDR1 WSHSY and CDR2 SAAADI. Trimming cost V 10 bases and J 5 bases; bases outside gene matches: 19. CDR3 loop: CATNRDRGIAGTNNEQFF. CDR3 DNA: TGCGCCACCAACCGGGACAGGGGGATAGCGGGCACCAACAATGAGCAGTTCTTC.